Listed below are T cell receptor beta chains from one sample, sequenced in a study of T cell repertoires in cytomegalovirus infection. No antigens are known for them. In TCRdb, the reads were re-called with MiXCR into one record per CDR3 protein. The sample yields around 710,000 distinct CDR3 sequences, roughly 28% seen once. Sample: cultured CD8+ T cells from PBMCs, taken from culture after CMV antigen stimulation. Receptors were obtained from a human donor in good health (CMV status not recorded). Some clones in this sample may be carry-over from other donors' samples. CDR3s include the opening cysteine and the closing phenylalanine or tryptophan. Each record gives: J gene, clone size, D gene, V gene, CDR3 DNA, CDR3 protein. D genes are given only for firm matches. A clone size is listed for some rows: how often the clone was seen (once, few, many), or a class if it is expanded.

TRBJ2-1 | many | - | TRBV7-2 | TGTGCCAGCAGCCAGAGGTCGGGGCTGCCCTACAATGAGCAGTTCTTC | CASSQRSGLPYNEQFF
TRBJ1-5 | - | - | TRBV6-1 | TGTGCCAGCAGTGAATGGGCAGGGCCTCAGCCCCAGCATTTT | CASSEWAGPQPQHF
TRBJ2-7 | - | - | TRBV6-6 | TGTGCCAGCAGCACTTATGAGGACGAGCAGTACTTC | CASSTYEDEQYF
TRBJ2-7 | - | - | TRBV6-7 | TGTGCCAGCAGTTACTCGCCTACTCCTGCCTCGAACCACGAGCAGTACTTC | CASSYSPTPASNHEQYF
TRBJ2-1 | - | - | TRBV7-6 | TGTGCCAGCAGCACGAGGGATAATGAGCAGTTCTTC | CASSTRDNEQFF
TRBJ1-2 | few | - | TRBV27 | TGTGCCAGCAGCCATGGTAGCGGCTATGGCTACACCTTC | CASSHGSGYGYTF
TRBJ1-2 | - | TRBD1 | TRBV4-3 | TGCGCCAGCAGCCGGGACAGGGGTCCCTATGGCTACACCTTC | CASSRDRGPYGYTF
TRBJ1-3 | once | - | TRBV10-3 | TGTGCCATCAGTGTGGGCAGTAGCCGAGACAGCACCATATATTTT | CAISVGSSRDSTIYF
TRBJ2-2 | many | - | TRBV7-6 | TGTGCCAGCAGCACATACACCGGGGAGCTGTTTTTT | CASSTYTGELFF
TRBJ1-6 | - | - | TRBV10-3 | TGTGCCATCAGTCATCGGGACTTTCAAAGCTCCTATAATTCACCCCTCCACTTT | CAISHRDFQSSYNSPLHF
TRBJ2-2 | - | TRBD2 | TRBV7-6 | TGTGCCAGCAGCCCCGGGGTAGCGGGGGGCCGGTTCACCGGGGAGCTGTTTTTT | CASSPGVAGGRFTGELFF
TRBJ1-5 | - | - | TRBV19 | TGTGCCAGTAGTATAGACGGAGTCAATCAGCCCCAGCATTTT | CASSIDGVNQPQHF
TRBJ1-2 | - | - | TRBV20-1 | TGCAGTGCTCACAGGGATGCTAACTATGGCTACACCTTC | CSAHRDANYGYTF
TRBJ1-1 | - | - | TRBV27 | TGTGCCAGCAGTTTAGAACGAGCAGCCGGGACTGAAGCTTTCTTT | CASSLERAAGTEAFF
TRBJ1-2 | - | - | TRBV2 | TGTGCCAGCAGTGGTAGGGCAAACTATGGCTACACCTTC | CASSGRANYGYTF
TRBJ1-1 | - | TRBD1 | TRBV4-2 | TGTGCCAGCAGGGGACAGGAAGCTTTCTTT | CASRGQEAFF
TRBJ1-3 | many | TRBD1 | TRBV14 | TGTGCCAGCAGCCCGCCCCTGAGACAGGGGCCGGGGAACACCATATATTTT | CASSPPLRQGPGNTIYF
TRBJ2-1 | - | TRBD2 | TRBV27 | TGTGCCAGCACCGCTGGGACTAGCGGCAACAATGAGCAGTTCTTC | CASTAGTSGNNEQFF
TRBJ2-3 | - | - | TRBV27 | TGTGCCAGCAGTTTAAAGTTGGGCACAGATACGCAGTATTTT | CASSLKLGTDTQYF
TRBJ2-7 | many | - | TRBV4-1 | TGCGCCAGCAGCCAAGAACGGACCGGACTCTCGCCCTACGAGCAGTACTTC | CASSQERTGLSPYEQYF
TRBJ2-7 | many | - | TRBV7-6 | TGTGCCAGCAGCTTAGAGGCTCCCTACGAGCAGTACTTC | CASSLEAPYEQYF
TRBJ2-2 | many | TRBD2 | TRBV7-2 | TGTGCCAGCAGCCCAACCACTAGCGGGGTCACCGGGGAGCTGTTTTTT | CASSPTTSGVTGELFF
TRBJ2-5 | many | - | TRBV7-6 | TGTGCCAGCAGCTTAGGGCCGGGGGAGACCCAGTACTTC | CASSLGPGETQYF
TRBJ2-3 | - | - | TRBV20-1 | TGCAGTGCTAGAGATTCTCGGGACTCCCATCCAGATACGCAGTATTTT | CSARDSRDSHPDTQYF